The 2 T cell receptor beta chains below come from one sample, sequenced in a study of T cells in localized non-small cell lung cancer. Clones were sequenced by immunoSEQ multiplex PCR, and TCRdb holds only the in-frame ones, with some missing. The table includes 130,000 or so clones, roughly 90% detected once. The specimen was peripheral blood, collected before any cancer treatment. The receptors here all came from a female donor aged 60 or older with stage I lung adenocarcinoma.

The chain has TRBV30 and TRBJ2-7, with TRBD2 identical over 7 bases. The germline V gene encodes CDR1 GTSNPN and CDR2 SVGIG (reference sequence). Germline trimming cut 4 bases from V and 2 bases from J; bases unmatched to any gene: 14. The CDR3 has 16 residues. The CDR3 DNA reads as TGTGCCTGGATTCCAGGGAGGGGCAATGGGACCTACGAGCAGTACTTC. This sequence encodes CAWIPGRGNGTYEQYF. The complete variable domain, with remaining parts taken from reference TRBV30 and TRBJ2-7, reads SQTIHQWPATLVQPVGSPLSLECTVEGTSNPNLYWYRQAAGRGLQLLFYSVGIGQISSEVPQNLSASRPQDRQFILSSKKLLLSDSGFYLCAWIPGRGNGTYEQYFGPGTRLTVT.

The chain employs TRBV7-2 and TRBJ2-7; 10 nucleotides align to TRBD2. Trimming removed 4 bases from V and 7 bases from J; junction bases left unmatched: 1. CDR3 length: 12 residues. Germline V gene data show CDR1 as SGHTA and CDR2 as FQGNSA. The CDR3 region has the DNA TGTGCCAGCAGCTGGGGACTAGCGGAGCAGTACTTC. Amino acid sequence: CASSWGLAEQYF.